What follows is one T cell receptor (beta chain) and its context. Libraries were prepared by immunoSEQ multiplex PCR; TCRdb keeps only in-frame clonotypes and omits some of them. The table has just over 80,000 clones, approximately 96% seen once. This entry is derived from a study of cytomegalovirus exposure and HLA in healthy donors. Source material: PBMCs. The receptor comes from a young woman in good health and CMV-seronegative.

The CDR3 reads CASSYGPRRNEQYF. In nucleotides, the CDR3 is TGTGCCAGCAGTTACGGCCCCCGAAGAAACGAGCAGTACTTC. V gene TRBV6-6 combines with J gene TRBJ2-7; D remains ambiguous. The CDR3 contains 14 residues. Germline V gives CDR1 MNHNY, CDR2 SVGAGI (reference sequence). Trimming stripped 2 bases from V and 5 bases from J, with 13 bases between.